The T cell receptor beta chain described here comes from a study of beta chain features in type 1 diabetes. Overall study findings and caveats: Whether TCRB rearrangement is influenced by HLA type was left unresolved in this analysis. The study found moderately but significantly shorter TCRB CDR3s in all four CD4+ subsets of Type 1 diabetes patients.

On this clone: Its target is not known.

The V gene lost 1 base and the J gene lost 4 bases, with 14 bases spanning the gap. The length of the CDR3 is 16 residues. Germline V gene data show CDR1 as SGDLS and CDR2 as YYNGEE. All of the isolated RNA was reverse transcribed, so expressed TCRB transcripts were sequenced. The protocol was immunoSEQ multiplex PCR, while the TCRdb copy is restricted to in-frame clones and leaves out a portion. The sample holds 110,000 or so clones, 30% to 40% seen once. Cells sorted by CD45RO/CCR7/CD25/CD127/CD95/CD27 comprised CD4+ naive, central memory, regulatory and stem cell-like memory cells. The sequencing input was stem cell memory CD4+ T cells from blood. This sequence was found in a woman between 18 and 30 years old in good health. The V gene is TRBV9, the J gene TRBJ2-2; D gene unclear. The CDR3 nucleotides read TGTGCCAGCAGCGTATACATAGGCCCAGGCACCGGGGAGCTGTTTTTT. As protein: CASSVYIGPGTGELFF.